This T cell receptor (beta chain) emerged from a study of blood T cell repertoires in COVID-19. The CDR3 extends over 15 amino acids. CDR1 and CDR2 (germline): MNHEY, SVGAGI. Trimming took 6 bases from V and 5 from J, leaving 19 bases between them. Sequencing used immunoSEQ multiplex PCR; TCRdb keeps in-frame clones, though not all of them. The data hold hundreds of thousands of clones, with 75% to 90% observed a single time. A Seattle source enrolled patients during active infection and followed them longitudinally. The TCR was taken from a woman aged 55 to 70 with COVID-19, enrolled during active disease. The rearrangement links TRBV6-5 to TRBJ2-5; the D is unclear. The sample consisted of peripheral blood. CDR3: CASRRGSSGEETQYF. Here the CDR3 DNA reads TGTGCCAGCAGACGTGGTTCTAGTGGCGAGGAGACCCAGTACTTC.